This T cell receptor beta chain originates from a study of human T cells and chemical hapten exposure. Study-wide background: The patch tests put 0.01% DPC on the skin of the upper back and were read 6 days later.

V lost 4 bases to trimming and J lost 0 bases, with 9 bases between them. This CDR3 spans 14 amino acids. CDR1 SGHAT and CDR2 FQDESV come from the germline V gene (reference sequence). In this sample, this clonotype turned up many times. In the library, unique molecular identifiers were attached to individual cDNA molecules. MiXCR, run by TCRdb on the RACE reads, gives a single entry per CDR3 protein. The top ten clones hold around 8.2% of a sample with nearly 350,000 distinct CDR3 sequences, 5.5% to 8% of them seen once. This sample's time point: patch test 1, 2 weeks after DPC sensitization. Treatment in this sample: therapeutic diphenylcyclopropenone sensitization with weekly scalp DPC.

Sequenced here: whole blood, sampled in connection with sensitization to the hapten diphenylcyclopropenone (DPC). The TCR comes from a woman in her late teens or twenties with alopecia areata. Some clones in this sample may be carry-over from other donors' samples. J is TRBJ2-5 and V is TRBV11-1, with D possibly TRBD2 on 6 matching bases. CDR3 DNA: TGTGCCAGCAGCTCCCGGGACTACCAAGAGACCCAGTACTTC. This translates into CASSSRDYQETQYF.